The clone carrying this T cell receptor (beta chain) showed up many times. The target antigen is unknown. This sample was taken from a study of blood T cells in healthy people across ages. Study-level findings and limits: Diversity estimates from one million T cells were considered underestimates. Diversity of TCR beta per million T cells declined in a roughly linear way with age.

The CDR3 extends over 11 amino acids. Germline values: CDR1 SQVTM, CDR2 ANQGSEA. V was clipped by 6 bases and J by 5 bases; unmatched bases: 3. The authors ran a second PCR of roughly 6 to 11 cycles using a sample-barcoded 5' primer and a J-beta primer mix. TCRdb re-derived calls from the 5' RACE reads in MiXCR, one entry per CDR3 protein. The data hold about 670,000 distinct CDR3 sequences, with roughly 41% observed a single time. Source material: blood. The receptor comes from an elderly man in good health. The chain couples TRBV29-1 to TRBJ2-7, with 8 bases fitting TRBD1. As DNA, the CDR3 is TGCAGCGTAGCGACAGGGGACGAGCAGTACTTC. It is translated as CSVATGDEQYF.